The 30 T cell receptor beta chains below all came from one sample that was sequenced in a study of cytomegalovirus exposure and HLA in healthy donors. Primers for the PCR totalled 60 Vbeta and 13 Jbeta. Repertoires were generated with immunoSEQ multiplex PCR, while TCRdb's copy carries only in-frame clones and drops some. In the table there are some 120,000 clones, over 65% of which are singletons. What was sequenced was PBMCs. The receptor source for this set is a man aged 18 to 30 in good health and CMV-seropositive.

The CDR3 sequence: CASSFSGGRWEQYF. CDR3 sequence (DNA): TGTGCCAGCAGTTTTTCCGGGGGGCGATGGGAGCAGTACTTC. The chain is built from TRBV28 and TRBJ2-7, with a tentative D call TRBD2 (7 bases). The CDR3 is 14 amino acids. V was pared by 3 bases and J by 7 bases, with 16 bases between. Germline V gene data show CDR1 as MDHEN and CDR2 as SYDVKM.

Comments on this clone: The same CDR3 arises from other DNA sequences in this sample as well. The genes are TRBV6-1 and TRBJ2-7; 9 bases map to TRBD2. The CDR3 runs 15 residues. Germline CDR1 and CDR2: MNHNS and SASEGT. The V gene end was trimmed by 1 base and the J gene end by 1 base; junction bases not matched to a gene: 2. The chain's CDR3 is CASSEGSGGSYEQYF. The CDR3 DNA sequence: TGTGCCAGCAGTGAAGGGAGCGGGGGGTCCTACGAGCAGTACTTC.

The chain couples TRBV25-1 to TRBJ2-7, with D unclear. V lost 4 bases to trimming and J lost 3 bases, with 4 bases between them. This CDR3 contains 11 residues. CDR1 and CDR2 from the germline V gene are MGHDK and SYGVNS. In DNA form, the CDR3 reads TGTGCCAGCAGTGGCGGCTACGAGCAGTACTTC. This codes for CASSGGYEQYF.

Concerning this clone: This probably arose from a read error, given a far larger clone one base away. The J gene is TRBJ1-2, the V gene TRBV4-1; 10 nucleotides match TRBD1. Trimming cost V 6 bases and J 6 bases; bases outside gene matches: 1. The germline V gene encodes CDR1 MGHRA and CDR2 YSYEKL. The CDR3 totals 12 residues. This chain's CDR3 is CASRDRGHGYTF. CDR3 DNA: TGCGCCAGCAGAGACAGGGGGCATGGCTACACCTTC.

This chain uses TRBV11-2 with TRBJ1-4, with TRBD1 matching 7 bases. Germline assignment: CDR1 SGHAT and CDR2 FQNNGV. The length of the CDR3 is 17 residues. V dropped 2 bases and J dropped 0; count of bases not matched to a gene: 6. CDR3 sequence reads: CASSLISTGSTNEKLFF. The CDR3 bases are TGTGCCAGCAGCTTAATTTCGACAGGGTCAACTAATGAAAAACTGTTTTTT.

The chain joins TRBV7-7 to TRBJ2-5; a weak D match, TRBD2 (6 bases). Germline V gene lookup returns CDR1 SSHAT and CDR2 FNYEAQ (reference sequence). The CDR3 has 13 amino acids. Trimming shortened V by 3 bases and J by 4 bases, and 9 bases separated the two germline ends. This chain's CDR3 is CASSFEGGETQYF. DNA for the CDR3: TGTGCCAGCAGCTTTGAGGGAGGAGAGACCCAGTACTTC.

The chain has TRBV9 and TRBJ1-6, with D unclear. This CDR3 has 13 residues. Germline V gene lookup returns CDR1 SGDLS and CDR2 YYNGEE. V lost 7 bases, J lost 4 bases, and 9 bases lay in between. CDR3 nucleotides: TGTGCCAGCTCGGGTTTTTATAATTCACCCCTCCACTTT. This translates into CASSGFYNSPLHF.

This clone came up a few times. The chain is built from TRBV5-6 and TRBJ1-5; maybe TRBD1 (6 bases). Between the trimmed V and J ends, which lost 4 bases and 4 bases, there was a span of 15 bases. The CDR3 spans 15 residues. Germline CDR1 and CDR2: SGHDT and YYEEEE. In DNA, the CDR3 is TGTGCCAGCAGCCCGGCTGGGACACAAAATCAGCCCCAGCATTTT. Residues: CASSPAGTQNQPQHF.

This clone was detected a few times. The chain carries TRBV5-6 and TRBJ1-1; D might be TRBD1 (6 bases). The CDR3 runs 14 residues. V was trimmed by 2 bases and J by 4 bases, leaving 12 bases between them. The germline gives CDR1 SGHDT, CDR2 YYEEEE. CDR3 loop: CASSFQGQGTEAFF. CDR3 nucleotides: TGTGCCAGCAGCTTTCAGGGGCAGGGCACTGAAGCTTTCTTT.

V and J are TRBV27 and TRBJ2-4, with TRBD1 identical over 10 bases. The CDR3 is 19 amino acids. Germline trimming cut 5 bases from V and 0 bases from J; bases unmatched to any gene: 13. CDR1 and CDR2 from the germline V gene are MNHEY and SMNVEV (reference sequence). The CDR3 sequence: CASSTKGQGVRLAKNIQYF. Here the CDR3 DNA reads TGTGCCAGCAGTACGAAAGGACAGGGGGTCCGACTAGCCAAAAACATTCAGTACTTC.

The V gene is TRBV27, the J gene TRBJ2-5; 8 nucleotides align to TRBD2. CDR1 is MNHEY and CDR2 is SMNVEV in the germline V gene (reference sequence). V shed 0 bases and J 1 base; nucleotides not matched to a gene: 10. The CDR3 has 18 residues. The CDR3 nucleotides read TGTGCCAGCAGTTTATCCGCCCTTTCGGGGGGGGTCCAAGAGACCCAGTACTTC. Translating it yields CASSLSALSGGVQETQYF.

V is TRBV10-3 and J is TRBJ2-2, with TRBD2 identical over 9 bases. The CDR3 contains 14 residues. V lost 6 bases, J lost 5 bases, and 4 bases stayed unmatched. Per the germline V gene, CDR1 is ENHRY and CDR2 is SYGVKD. CDR3 amino acids: CAIRNSGGTGELFF. CDR3 DNA sequence: TGTGCCATCAGAAATAGCGGGGGAACCGGGGAGCTGTTTTTT.

The chain is built from TRBV30 and TRBJ1-1; weak D call: TRBD1 (5 bases). Germline lookup yields CDR1 GTSNPN and CDR2 SVGIG (reference sequence). The CDR3 length is 13 residues. The germline V and J ends were trimmed by 5 bases and 5 bases, with 15 bases remaining between them. The CDR3 reads CAWRNQGGTEAFF. Here the CDR3 DNA reads TGTGCCTGGCGTAACCAGGGAGGTACTGAAGCTTTCTTT.

The chain recombines TRBV30 with TRBJ2-2; TRBD1 matches at 7 bases. The CDR3 sequence is 14 residues long. The V gene's germline CDR1 is GTSNPN and CDR2 SVGIG (reference sequence). Unmatched junction bases numbered 2, after V lost 4 bases and J lost 0 bases. DNA of the CDR3: TGTGCCTGGAACAGGGGTACGAACACCGGGGAGCTGTTTTTT. It encodes CAWNRGTNTGELFF. Looking up the rest from reference TRBV30 and TRBJ2-2 gives the full variable domain: SQTIHQWPATLVQPVGSPLSLECTVEGTSNPNLYWYRQAAGRGLQLLFYSVGIGQISSEVPQNLSASRPQDRQFILSSKKLLLSDSGFYLCAWNRGTNTGELFFGEGSRLTVL.

This chain connects TRBV7-8 to TRBJ2-7; 8 bases line up with TRBD1. Looked up from germline, CDR1 is SGHVS and CDR2 is FQNEAQ. The CDR3 loop spans 15 amino acids. With V trimmed by 6 bases and J by 1 base, 8 bases remained unmatched. CDR3 protein: CASRAGQGPSYEQYF. CDR3 coding DNA: TGTGCCAGCAGGGCTGGACAGGGCCCATCCTACGAGCAGTACTTC.

The V call is TRBV28, the J call TRBJ2-7; TRBD2 matches 8 bases. Germline V gene sequence: CDR1 MDHEN, CDR2 SYDVKM. The CDR3 runs 14 residues. Unmatched junction bases numbered 9, after V lost 8 bases and J lost 3 bases. The CDR3 region is CASGWGGGHYEQYF. In DNA, the CDR3 is TGTGCCAGCGGATGGGGCGGGGGGCACTACGAGCAGTACTTC.

The CDR3 nucleotides are TGTGCCAGCAGCGTAGGGGCTTCCTCCTACAATGAGCAGTTCTTC. It specifies CASSVGASSYNEQFF. The chain recombines TRBV9 with TRBJ2-1; D gene ambiguous. Deletions cut 0 bases from V and 0 bases from J, with 7 bases between. This CDR3 contains 15 residues. Germline loops: CDR1 SGDLS, CDR2 YYNGEE.

The V gene is TRBV5-1, the J gene TRBJ2-1; 7 bases fit TRBD2. After removal of 0 bases from V and 16 bases from J, the junction contained 10 bases not matched to a gene. Germline V CDR1 and CDR2: SGHRS, YFSETQ. The CDR3 consists of 13 residues. CDR3 residues: CASSLAGSGAQFF. The CDR3 nucleotides are TGCGCCAGCAGCTTGGCCGGGAGCGGGGCTCAATTCTTC.

This clone was picked up a small number of times. This sequence joins TRBV6-5 and TRBJ1-3; D is possibly TRBD1 (5 bases). Trimming pared 6 bases from V and 2 bases from J, leaving 8 bases between. The CDR3 is made up of 13 amino acids. The germline CDR1 and CDR2 sequences are MNHEY and SVGAGI. CDR3 nucleotides: TGTGCCAGCAGCCGGACAACTGGAAACACCATATATTTT. Translated: CASSRTTGNTIYF.

This chain connects TRBV7-9 to TRBJ1-4; D remains unclear. Trimming stripped 5 bases from V and 5 bases from J, with 18 bases between. This CDR3 is 16 amino acids long. CDR1 and CDR2 from the germline V gene are SEHNR and FQNEAQ (reference sequence). The CDR3 reads CASSPQYFVKNEKLFF. In DNA form, the CDR3 reads TGTGCCAGCAGCCCCCAATACTTCGTCAAGAATGAAAAACTGTTTTTT.

The chain links TRBV5-6 to TRBJ1-1; 11 bases line up with TRBD1. The junction had 3 bases not matched to a gene; V was cut back by 2 bases and J by 3 bases. Germline V gene sequence: CDR1 SGHDT, CDR2 YYEEEE. The CDR3 runs 15 residues. In DNA, the CDR3 is TGTGCCAGCAGCTTCGGACAGGGGGCGGACACTGAAGCTTTCTTT. This sequence encodes CASSFGQGADTEAFF.

The rearrangement links TRBV30 to TRBJ2-7; D perhaps matches TRBD1 (5 bases). Trimming removed 4 bases from V and 1 base from J, with 14 bases in between. Germline V gene data show CDR1 as GTSNPN and CDR2 as SVGIG (reference sequence). This CDR3 is 14 amino acids long. DNA for the CDR3: TGTGCCTGGAACCGGCAGGGCCCTTCCTACGAGCAGTACTTC. The encoded protein is CAWNRQGPSYEQYF.

This chain links TRBV9 with TRBJ1-5, with D perhaps TRBD1 (6 bases). The CDR3 runs 15 residues. The V end lost 0 bases, the J end lost 3 bases, and 10 bases lay between the germline ends. CDR1 and CDR2 from the germline V gene are SGDLS and YYNGEE. CDR3: CASSVAGQFNQPQHF. The CDR3 nucleotides read TGTGCCAGCAGCGTAGCTGGACAGTTCAATCAGCCCCAGCATTTT. Together with reference TRBV9 and TRBJ1-5, the CDR3 gives the full variable domain: DSGVTQTPKHLITATGQRVTLRCSPRSGDLSVYWYQQSLDQGLQFLIQYYNGEERAKGNILERFSAQQFPDLHSELNLSSLELGDSALYFCASSVAGQFNQPQHFGDGTRLSIL.

The chain has TRBV7-9 and TRBJ2-7; TRBD2 might be the D (6 bases). The V and J ends lost 3 bases and 3 bases respectively, with 12 bases between them. Germline CDR1 is SEHNR and CDR2 is FQNEAQ (reference sequence). CDR3 length: 14 amino acids. The CDR3: CASSFGTRRYEQYF. The CDR3, as DNA: TGTGCCAGCAGCTTCGGGACTCGTCGCTACGAGCAGTACTTC.

This clone was counted only a few times. The rearrangement uses TRBV6-1 and TRBJ1-1; D not resolved. Per the germline V gene, CDR1 is MNHNS and CDR2 is SASEGT. The CDR3 has 14 amino acids. V lost 2 bases, J lost 1 base, and 8 bases lay in between. The CDR3 reads CASSEPRGNTEAFF. The DNA for the CDR3 is TGTGCCAGCAGTGAACCCCGGGGGAACACTGAAGCTTTCTTT.

The V call is TRBV11-3, the J call TRBJ1-2; D not certain. The CDR3 extends over 14 amino acids. Trimming removed 6 bases at V and 2 bases at J, with 13 bases between. The V gene's germline CDR1 is SGHNT and CDR2 YENEEA. The CDR3, as DNA: TGTGCCAGCAGTCCGTACACGATAAACTATGGCTACACCTTC. The encoded protein is CASSPYTINYGYTF.

V and J are TRBV2 and TRBJ2-1; the match to TRBD2 covers 11 bases. Germline V gives CDR1 SNHLY, CDR2 FYNNEI. The length of the CDR3 is 11 residues. J lost 15 bases, V lost 5 bases, and 3 bases had no gene match. CDR3 sequence reads: CASSLAGGWFF. The CDR3 DNA reads as TGTGCCAGCAGTTTAGCGGGGGGGTGGTTCTTC.

The chain recombines TRBV18 with TRBJ1-3; no definite D call. Germline V CDR1 and CDR2: KGHSH, LQKENI. The ends were cut back, 3 bases at V and 3 bases at J, with 12 bases in the middle. The CDR3 sequence is 15 residues long. CDR3 DNA sequence: TGTGCCAGCTCACCGAGCTGGGAGGGTGGAAACACCATATATTTT. It specifies CASSPSWEGGNTIYF.

The chain couples TRBV18 to TRBJ1-3; D gene ambiguous. V lost 3 bases and J 0 bases, leaving 6 bases between the germline ends. Germline V gives CDR1 KGHSH, CDR2 LQKENI. The CDR3 contains 14 residues. CDR3 sequence: CASSPESSGNTIYF. CDR3 nucleotides: TGTGCCAGCTCACCGGAGAGCTCTGGAAACACCATATATTTT. The full variable domain, rest sourced from reference TRBV18 and TRBJ1-3, is NAGVMQNPRHLVRRRGQEARLRCSPMKGHSHVYWYRQLPEEGLKFMVYLQKENIIDESGMPKERFSAEFPKEGPSILRIQQVVRGDSAAYFCASSPESSGNTIYFGEGSWLTVV.

The chain employs TRBV7-6 and TRBJ2-5, with D tentatively TRBD2 (5 bases). The germline CDR1 and CDR2 sequences are SGHVS and FNYEAQ. V was shortened by 1 base and J by 5 bases, with 14 bases between the two germline ends. The CDR3 sequence is 15 residues long. For the CDR3, the DNA is TGTGCCAGCAGCTTAGGGACGGGGAGCGCGGAGACCCAGTACTTC. It encodes CASSLGTGSAETQYF.